This T cell receptor beta chain was captured by sequencing in a study of cytotoxic CD8 clonotypes in ibrutinib-treated CLL. Some clones are missing from TCRdb's copy, which holds only in-frame ones; the method was immunoSEQ multiplex PCR. This sample yields about 50,000 clones, of which roughly 85% are seen a single time; over 20% belongs to the top ten. Sequencing used PBMCs, obtained after 24 months of ibrutinib treatment. The clonotype originates from a human donor with chronic lymphocytic leukemia.

CDR3 region: CASSYNQGRPYEQYF. For the CDR3, the DNA is TGTGCCAGCAGTTACAATCAGGGAAGGCCCTACGAGCAGTACTTC. This sequence joins TRBV6-5 and TRBJ2-7; possibly TRBD1 for D (5 bases). Germline CDR1 MNHEY, CDR2 SVGAGI. The V gene lost 2 bases and the J gene lost 2 bases, with 13 bases spanning the gap. The CDR3 length is 15 residues.